Listed here is a single TCR beta chain. The same CDR3 is also encoded by other DNA sequences in this sample. The data are from a study of cytomegalovirus exposure and HLA in healthy donors. The PCR was carried out with 60 Vbeta primers and 13 Jbeta primers. Repertoires were generated with immunoSEQ multiplex PCR, while TCRdb's copy carries only in-frame clones and drops some. The data contain fewer than 250,000 clones, roughly 82% of them singletons. In germline, CDR1 is MGHRA, CDR2 YSYEKL. The CDR3 extends over 18 amino acids. V was cut by 0 bases and J by 2 bases, with 17 bases left in between. Sequenced sample: PBMCs. The clonotype comes from a man aged 40-50 years in good health and CMV-seropositive. This chain joins TRBV4-1 and TRBJ1-3; a possible D gene is TRBD1 (6 bases). CDR3 amino acids: CASSQDWKDSFAGNTIYF. The CDR3 DNA sequence: TGCGCCAGCAGCCAAGATTGGAAGGACAGCTTCGCTGGAAACACCATATATTTT.